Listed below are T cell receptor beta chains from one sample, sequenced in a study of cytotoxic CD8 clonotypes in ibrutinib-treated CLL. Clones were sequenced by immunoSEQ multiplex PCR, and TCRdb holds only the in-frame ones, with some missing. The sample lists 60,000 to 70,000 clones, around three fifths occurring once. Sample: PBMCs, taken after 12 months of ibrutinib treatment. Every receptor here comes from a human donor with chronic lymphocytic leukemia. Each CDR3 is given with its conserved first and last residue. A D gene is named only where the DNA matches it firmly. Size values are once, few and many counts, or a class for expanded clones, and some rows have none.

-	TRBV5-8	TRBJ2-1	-	CASSPPTGYYNEQFF	TGTGCCAGCAGCCCACCGACGGGCTACTACAATGAGCAGTTCTTC
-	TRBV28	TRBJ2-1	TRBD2	CASSPIREGPEQFF	TGTGCCAGCAGCCCCATTAGGGAGGGGCCTGAGCAGTTCTTC
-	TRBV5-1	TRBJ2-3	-	CASSLRAFGTDTQYF	TGCGCCAGCAGCTTGAGGGCTTTTGGTACAGATACGCAGTATTTT
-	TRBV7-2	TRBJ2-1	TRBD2	CASSSRLAGGYNEQFF	TGTGCCAGCAGTTCTAGACTAGCGGGAGGGTACAATGAGCAGTTCTTC
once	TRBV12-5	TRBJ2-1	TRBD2	CASAQQLAGGVEQFF	TGTGCTAGTGCCCAGCAACTAGCGGGGGGGGTTGAGCAGTTCTTC
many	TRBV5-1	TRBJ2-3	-	CASSSNRNTQYF	TGCGCCAGCAGCAGCAACAGGAATACGCAGTATTTT
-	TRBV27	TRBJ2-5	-	CASSLSPIEKTQYF	TGTGCCAGCAGTTTGTCCCCGATCGAGAAGACCCAGTACTTC
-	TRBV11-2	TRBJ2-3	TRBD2	CASSSRGGGAGTDTQYF	TGTGCCAGCAGCTCCCGCGGGGGTGGGGCGGGCACAGATACGCAGTATTTT
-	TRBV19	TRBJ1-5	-	CATTRGPHEPQHF	TGTGCCACGACGAGGGGCCCGCATGAGCCCCAGCATTTT
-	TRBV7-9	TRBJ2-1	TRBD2	CASSQGLGNEQFF	TGTGCCAGCAGCCAGGGACTAGGCAATGAGCAGTTCTTC
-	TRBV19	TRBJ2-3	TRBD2	CASSGGLAGGTDTQYF	TGTGCCAGTAGTGGGGGACTAGCGGGAGGCACAGATACGCAGTATTTT
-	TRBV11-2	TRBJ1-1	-	CASSLAGSEAFF	TGTGCCAGCAGCTTAGCGGGCTCTGAAGCTTTCTTT
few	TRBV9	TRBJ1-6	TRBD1	CASSPRQGNSPLHF	TGTGCCAGCAGCCCCCGACAGGGGAATTCACCCCTCCACTTT
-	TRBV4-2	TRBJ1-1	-	CASSQEKLNTEAFF	TGTGCCAGCAGCCAAGAGAAATTGAACACTGAAGCTTTCTTT
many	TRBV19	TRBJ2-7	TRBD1	CASSKGQGYEQYF	TGTGCCAGTAGTAAGGGACAGGGGTACGAGCAGTACTTC
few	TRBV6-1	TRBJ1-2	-	CASSGDVGFRYGYTF	TGTGCCAGCAGTGGGGACGTGGGGTTTAGGTATGGCTACACCTTC
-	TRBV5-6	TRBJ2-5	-	CASRLSGPSVGETQYF	TGTGCCAGCAGGTTGAGCGGGCCTTCGGTTGGGGAGACCCAGTACTTC
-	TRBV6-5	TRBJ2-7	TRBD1	CASSYSRDRTYEQYF	TGTGCCAGCAGTTACTCGAGGGACAGAACCTACGAGCAGTACTTC
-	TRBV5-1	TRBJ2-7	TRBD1	CASSTGQGALKIYEQYF	TGCGCCAGCAGCACCGGACAGGGGGCTCTTAAAATCTACGAGCAGTACTTC
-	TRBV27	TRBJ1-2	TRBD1	CASSFLTGVSYGYTF	TGTGCCAGCAGTTTCCTAACAGGGGTGAGCTATGGCTACACCTTC
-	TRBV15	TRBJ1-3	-	CATSRGGGGGNTIYF	TGTGCCACCAGCAGAGGGGGGGGTGGTGGAAACACCATATATTTT
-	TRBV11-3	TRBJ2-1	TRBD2	CASSPGTSGGYNEQFF	TGTGCCAGCAGCCCCGGGACTAGCGGGGGCTACAATGAGCAGTTCTTC
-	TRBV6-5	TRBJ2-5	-	CASSYQARPETQYF	TGTGCCAGCAGTTACCAGGCAAGGCCTGAGACCCAGTACTTC
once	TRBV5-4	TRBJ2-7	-	CASSGQSSSYEQYF	TGTGCCAGCAGTGGACAGTCGAGCTCCTACGAGCAGTACTTC